The 14 T cell receptor beta chains given below trace back to one sample, sequenced in a study of cytomegalovirus exposure and HLA in healthy donors. It was with 60 Vbeta and 13 Jbeta primers that the PCR ran. TCRdb keeps only in-frame clones here, not all; method: immunoSEQ multiplex PCR. The table has fewer than 200,000 clones, 68% seen once. The sequenced sample consisted of PBMCs. The source is a man between 45 and 60 years old in good health and CMV-seronegative.

This clone was seen only a few times. The chain carries TRBV5-6 and TRBJ2-1, with 14 bases matching TRBD2. V shed 4 bases, J shed 6 bases, and the junction held 6 bases outside the gene matches. Germline CDR1 SGHDT, CDR2 YYEEEE. The CDR3 totals 16 residues. The CDR3 loop reads CASSVGLAGVSNEQFF. CDR3 nucleotides: TGTGCCAGCAGCGTGGGACTAGCGGGGGTGAGCAATGAGCAGTTCTTC.

The chain employs TRBV9 and TRBJ1-2; D is undetermined. V lost 3 bases, J lost 4 bases, and 7 bases lay in between. The CDR3 is made up of 12 amino acids. Germline CDR1 and CDR2: SGDLS and YYNGEE. The CDR3 DNA is TGTGCCAGCAGCGGGGCAGCCTATGGCTACACCTTC. This encodes CASSGAAYGYTF.

The chain couples TRBV25-1 to TRBJ1-5; D is unresolved. This CDR3 region has 13 residues. Looked up from germline, CDR1 is MGHDK and CDR2 is SYGVNS. Trimming removed 5 bases from V and 4 bases from J, with 9 bases in between. The CDR3 loop is CASSLPGNQPQHF. In DNA form, the CDR3 reads TGTGCCAGCAGTTTACCGGGGAATCAGCCCCAGCATTTT.

Remarks on this clone: The sample holds other DNA sequences that translate to the same CDR3. The chain recombines TRBV18 with TRBJ1-1; 9 bases map to TRBD1. Germline V lookup: CDR1 KGHSH, CDR2 LQKENI. Trimming cost V 4 bases and J 2 bases; bases outside gene matches: 2. The CDR3 has 14 residues. CDR3 amino acids: CASSLGQGNTEAFF. The CDR3 region has the DNA TGTGCCAGCTCACTGGGACAGGGAAACACTGAAGCTTTCTTT. Combining the CDR3 with reference TRBV18 and TRBJ1-1 gives the whole variable domain NAGVMQNPRHLVRRRGQEARLRCSPMKGHSHVYWYRQLPEEGLKFMVYLQKENIIDESGMPKERFSAEFPKEGPSILRIQQVVRGDSAAYFCASSLGQGNTEAFFGQGTRLTVV.

About this clone: One end of the junction fails to match germline, which may point to a read error. The genes are TRBV25-1 and TRBJ2-5; perhaps TRBD2 as D (6 bases). The length of the CDR3 is 15 residues. The germline V gene has CDR1 MGHDK and CDR2 SYGVNS. The CDR3 loop is CARSEGMGGGETQYF. CDR3 nucleotides: TGTGCCCGCAGTGAAGGAATGGGAGGAGGGGAGACCCAGTACTTC.

The chain carries TRBV9 and TRBJ2-3, with D tentatively TRBD2 (5 bases). The CDR3 is 14 amino acids. Germline values: CDR1 SGDLS, CDR2 YYNGEE. Trimming took off 4 bases at V and 3 bases at J, with 12 bases between the two ends. DNA for the CDR3: TGTGCCAGCAGCACCCAACTAGGAACAGATACGCAGTATTTT. This translates into CASSTQLGTDTQYF.

This rearrangement joins TRBV14 to TRBJ1-6; no clear D gene. The CDR3 consists of 15 residues. The V end lost 0 bases, the J end lost 10 bases, and 13 bases lay between the germline ends. Looked up from germline, CDR1 is SGHDN and CDR2 is FVKESK. CDR3 sequence: CASSQEVWAGSPLHF. For the CDR3, the DNA is TGTGCCAGCAGCCAAGAAGTTTGGGCTGGGTCACCCCTCCACTTT.

Only one count was recorded for this clone. The chain combines TRBV29-1 with TRBJ2-5, with a possible D match to TRBD2 (5 bases). The V end lost 6 bases, the J end lost 5 bases, and 10 bases lay between the germline ends. The CDR3 totals 11 residues. Germline values: CDR1 SQVTM, CDR2 ANQGSEA. The CDR3 DNA is TGCAGCGTGAGGGTCGGGGAGACCCAGTACTTC. This translates into CSVRVGETQYF.

About this clone itself: Mismatch with germline at one junction end may stem from a read error. J is TRBJ1-2 and V is TRBV9; possible D gene TRBD1, 6 bases. CDR1 SGDLS and CDR2 YYNGEE come from the germline V gene. The length of the CDR3 is 14 residues. The CDR3 sequence is CASSVDLGATGYAF. The CDR3 DNA follows: TGTGCCAGCAGCGTTGACCTGGGGGCGACGGGCTACGCCTTC.

This clone was seen a handful of times. This chain uses TRBV5-1 with TRBJ2-7; TRBD1 agrees at 9 bases. J lost 4 bases, V lost 2 bases, and 10 bases had no gene match. The germline V gene has CDR1 SGHRS and CDR2 YFSETQ. This CDR3 is 16 amino acids long. This CDR3 is CASSLVKGQGGYEQYF. CDR3 nucleotides: TGCGCCAGCAGCTTAGTTAAGGGACAGGGCGGTTACGAGCAGTACTTC. The variable domain in full, completed from reference TRBV5-1 and TRBJ2-7, reads KAGVTQTPRYLIKTRGQQVTLSCSPISGHRSVSWYQQTPGQGLQFLFEYFSETQRNKGNFPGRFSGRQFSNSRSEMNVSTLELGDSALYLCASSLVKGQGGYEQYFGPGTRLTVT.

This clone came up a few times. The chain joins TRBV10-1 to TRBJ2-3; 11 bases match TRBD2. Germline V gives CDR1 WNHNN, CDR2 SYGVQD (reference sequence). The CDR3 spans 16 residues. V trimming: 4 bases; J trimming: 5 bases; junction bases outside the gene matches: 8. CDR3 bases: TGCGCCAGCAGTGGCGAGACTAGCGGGGAATTAGATACGCAGTATTTT. The encoded protein is CASSGETSGELDTQYF.

The chain recombines TRBV7-2 with TRBJ1-2; 9 nucleotides match TRBD1. Trimming took 6 bases from V and 5 from J; bases not matched to a gene: 10. The CDR3 is 15 amino acids. Looked up from germline, CDR1 is SGHTA and CDR2 is FQGNSA. CDR3 DNA sequence: TGTGCCAGCAGTCCAAGGGACAGGGATATTTATGGCTACACCTTC. Translated, it gives CASSPRDRDIYGYTF. The whole variable domain, filled in from reference TRBV7-2 and TRBJ1-2, reads GAGVSQSPSNKVTEKGKDVELRCDPISGHTALYWYRQSLGQGLEFLIYFQGNSAPDKSGLPSDRFSAERTGGSVSTLTIQRTQQEDSAVYLCASSPRDRDIYGYTFGSGTRLTVV.

The CDR3 bases are TGTGCCAGCAGCCCCCCTGGGACAGGCGTTCATTCACCCCTCCACTTT. Translated, it gives CASSPPGTGVHSPLHF. This chain connects TRBV9 to TRBJ1-6, with TRBD1 matching over 8 bases. With 4 bases clipped from V and 8 bases from J, the junction kept 11 bases outside the gene matches. The germline CDR1 and CDR2 sequences are SGDLS and YYNGEE. The CDR3 contains 16 residues.

This sequence joins TRBV5-4 and TRBJ1-6, with D unclear. The length of the CDR3 is 15 residues. V was trimmed by 0 bases and J by 5 bases, leaving 9 bases between them. CDR1 is SGHNT, CDR2 YYREEE, per germline (reference sequence). CDR3 nucleotide sequence: TGTGCCAGCAGCTTGGGGTCCGGGAATAATTCACCCCTCCACTTT. Amino acids: CASSLGSGNNSPLHF.